Shown below are 15 T cell receptor beta chains from a single sample sequenced in a study of Graves' ophthalmopathy and Graves' hyperthyroidism. The authors amplified TCR beta CDR3 regions, and they did so from RNA transcripts for repertoire sequencing. RT-PCR in the first round used HTBI primers; a second-round multiplex PCR followed. TCRdb reprocessed the multiplex PCR reads with MiXCR, giving one entry per CDR3 protein. This table holds about 1.1 million distinct CDR3 sequences, about two fifths found once. The specimen was peripheral blood or thyroid tissue (not recorded which). These receptors were obtained from an adult man with Graves' hyperthyroidism.

This clonotype was seen at least ten times. The chain joins TRBV5-1 to TRBJ1-3, with TRBD1 matching 8 bases. Germline CDR1 and CDR2: SGHRS and YFSETQ. This CDR3 is built from 13 residues. Germline trimming cut 7 bases from V and 3 bases from J; bases unmatched to any gene: 3. Written as DNA, the CDR3 is TGCGCCAGCCGGACAGGGATTGGAAACACCATATATTTT. Its translation is CASRTGIGNTIYF.

The table lists this clonotype with many counts. This sequence joins TRBV19 and TRBJ2-7; 10 positions agree with TRBD2. Germline V gene data show CDR1 as LNHDA and CDR2 as SQIVND (reference sequence). Trimming cost V 3 bases and J 4 bases; bases outside gene matches: 3. The CDR3 is made up of 14 amino acids. Here the CDR3 reads CASSILAGAYEQYF. The DNA for the CDR3 is TGTGCCAGTAGTATCCTAGCGGGAGCTTACGAGCAGTACTTC.

This clonotype occurred a few times. J is TRBJ1-5 and V is TRBV12-3 or TRBV12-4, with D unclear. The CDR3 is 16 residues long. The V end was cut by 0 bases, the J end by 6 bases, with 15 bases between. Written as DNA, the CDR3 is TGTGCCAGCAGTTTAGCGGCCCGGACGGCAGGTCAGCCCCAGCATTTT. It translates to CASSLAARTAGQPQHF.

The V and J genes are TRBV10-3 and TRBJ1-6; D not certain. The CDR3 sequence is 14 residues long. Germline CDR1 and CDR2: ENHRY and SYGVKD. Between the trimmed V and J ends, which lost 7 bases and 5 bases, there was a span of 12 bases. The CDR3 DNA follows: TGTGCCATCAAGGAGGAGAGGGATAATTCACCCCTCCACTTT. It yields the protein CAIKEERDNSPLHF.

The gene calls are TRBV10-3 and TRBJ2-7; 7 positions agree with TRBD1. Germline-derived CDR1 and CDR2 are ENHRY and SYGVKD. The CDR3 runs 16 residues. Germline trimming cut 10 bases from V and 1 base from J; bases unmatched to any gene: 16. The CDR3 protein is CASSPTPLQGSYEQYF. CDR3 sequence (DNA): TGTGCCAGCAGCCCTACTCCGCTACAGGGGTCCTACGAGCAGTACTTC.

This clonotype showed up just a few times. One end of the junction varies from germline; a read error may be responsible. V is TRBV5-8 and J is TRBJ2-6, with 7 nucleotides matching TRBD2. This CDR3 region has 17 residues. CDR1 and CDR2 from the germline V gene are SGHTS and YDEGEE. The chain's CDR3 is CASNLGGLRSGANVLTF. The CDR3 DNA reads TGTGCCAGCAACTTGGGAGGGTTAAGATCTGGGGCCAACGTCCTGACTTTC. The whole variable domain, remainder taken from reference TRBV5-8 and TRBJ2-6, is EAGVTQSPTHLIKTRGQQATLRCSPISGHTSVYWYQQALGLGLQFLLWYDEGEERNRGNFPPRFSGRQFPNYSSELNVNALELEDSALYLCASNLGGLRSGANVLTFGAGSRLTVL.

The chain couples TRBV7-6 to TRBJ1-3, with D possibly TRBD1 on 5 matching bases. V dropped 5 bases and J dropped 8 bases, with 19 bases sitting between them. CDR1 is SGHVS, CDR2 FNYEAQ, per germline. The CDR3 has 15 residues. CDR3 residues: CASSGAGSYGYTIYF. The CDR3 DNA sequence: TGTGCCAGCAGCGGGGCCGGGTCCTATGGCTACACCATATATTTT.

This clonotype was seen at least ten times. The chain uses TRBV7-8 and TRBJ2-5; no clear D. The CDR3 totals 13 residues. Germline values: CDR1 SGHVS, CDR2 FQNEAQ. Trimming pared 3 bases from V and 0 bases from J, leaving 5 bases between. CDR3 in amino acids: CASSFDNQETQYF. The CDR3 region has the DNA TGTGCCAGCAGCTTCGATAACCAAGAGACCCAGTACTTC.

This clonotype appeared a few times. The chain recombines TRBV12-3 or TRBV12-4 with TRBJ1-4; weak D call: TRBD1 (5 bases). The CDR3 covers 15 residues. Trimming shortened V by 5 bases and J by 3 bases, and 13 bases separated the two germline ends. The chain's CDR3 is CASSPPGAANEKLFF. CDR3 sequence (DNA): TGTGCCAGCAGTCCCCCTGGGGCGGCTAATGAAAAACTGTTTTTT.

The sample holds many counts of this clonotype. The chain carries TRBV15 and TRBJ2-7; D is unclear. The CDR3 runs to 17 residues. Per germline, CDR1 LNHNV and CDR2 YYDKDF (reference sequence). The V end lost 3 bases, the J end lost 4 bases, and 22 bases lay between the germline ends. CDR3 bases: TGTGCCACCAGCAGCGGTTCCCAGGAGACGGTCGGGTACGAGCAGTACTTC. Translating gives CATSSGSQETVGYEQYF.

The gene calls are TRBV29-1 and TRBJ1-1; 11 bases fit TRBD1. V trimming: 7 bases; J trimming: 8 bases; junction bases outside the gene matches: 18. The CDR3 is 16 amino acids. Germline assignment: CDR1 SQVTM and CDR2 ANQGSEA. The CDR3 region has the DNA TGCAGCGGTCTTACCGGGACAGGGGGACTTAAGGTCGAAGCTTTCTTT. Amino acid sequence: CSGLTGTGGLKVEAFF.

In this sample, this clonotype turned up many times. The chain carries TRBV5-1 and TRBJ1-2, with D possibly matching TRBD1 (6 bases). CDR1 and CDR2 from the germline V gene are SGHRS and YFSETQ. There are 13 residues in the CDR3. V shed 2 bases and J shed 5 bases, with 10 bases lying between them. This CDR3 is CASSFNREYGYTF. The CDR3 bases are TGCGCCAGCAGCTTTAACAGGGAATATGGCTACACCTTC. The variable domain in full, completed from reference TRBV5-1 and TRBJ1-2, reads KAGVTQTPRYLIKTRGQQVTLSCSPISGHRSVSWYQQTPGQGLQFLFEYFSETQRNKGNFPGRFSGRQFSNSRSEMNVSTLELGDSALYLCASSFNREYGYTFGSGTRLTVV.

This clonotype was seen repeatedly, ten times or more. The chain joins TRBV15 to TRBJ1-2; no reliable D call. The V gene's germline CDR1 is LNHNV and CDR2 YYDKDF (reference sequence). The CDR3 contains 13 residues. V lost 0 bases to trimming and J lost 7 bases, with 9 bases between them. CDR3 amino acids: CATSRDGPGGYTF. The DNA of the CDR3 is TGTGCCACCAGCAGAGATGGCCCGGGTGGCTACACCTTC.

This clonotype was counted many times. The chain recombines TRBV5-6 with TRBJ1-2; tentative D call: TRBD1 (5 bases). This CDR3 spans 15 amino acids. Germline values: CDR1 SGHDT, CDR2 YYEEEE. V dropped 4 bases and J dropped 2 bases, with 15 bases sitting between them. The CDR3 loop is CASSVWGRTNYGYTF. The CDR3 nucleotides read TGTGCCAGCAGCGTGTGGGGACGGACGAACTATGGCTACACCTTC.

This clonotype turned up a few times. V and J are TRBV12-5 and TRBJ1-1; TRBD1 is a possible D gene (6 bases). This CDR3 spans 15 amino acids. V was shortened by 6 bases and J by 1 base, with 15 bases between the two germline ends. CDR1 is LGHNT, CDR2 FRNRAP, per germline. The CDR3 DNA reads as TGTGCTAGTGGATACCACGACAGGCCGAACACTGAAGCTTTCTTT. Its translation: CASGYHDRPNTEAFF.